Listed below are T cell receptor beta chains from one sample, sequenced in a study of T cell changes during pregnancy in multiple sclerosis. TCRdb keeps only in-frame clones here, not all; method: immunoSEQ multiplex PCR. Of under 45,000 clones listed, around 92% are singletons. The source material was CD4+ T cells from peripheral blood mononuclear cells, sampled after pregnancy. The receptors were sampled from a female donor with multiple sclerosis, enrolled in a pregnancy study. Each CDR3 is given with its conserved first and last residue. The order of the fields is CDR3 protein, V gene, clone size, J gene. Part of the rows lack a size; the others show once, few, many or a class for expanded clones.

CDR3: CASSSGQGRSYEQYF; V: TRBV5-1; size: .; J: TRBJ2-7
CDR3: CASSEAPTSGGAPYF; V: TRBV6-1; size: .; J: TRBJ2-7
CDR3: CASSLAIQSKSSGTQYF; V: TRBV5-8; size: .; J: TRBJ2-5
CDR3: CASSKKQTGAGGELFF; V: TRBV5-1; size: .; J: TRBJ2-2
CDR3: CASTPGTSYTF; V: TRBV6-5; size: .; J: TRBJ1-2
CDR3: CASSEQTLNRETQYF; V: TRBV2; size: .; J: TRBJ2-5
CDR3: CASSLAVGAGEQFF; V: TRBV5-5; size: .; J: TRBJ2-1
CDR3: CASTEDRGNTIYF; V: TRBV2; size: once; J: TRBJ1-3
CDR3: CASSATGQSNQPQHF; V: TRBV2; size: .; J: TRBJ1-5
CDR3: CASSPQGPVWELFF; V: TRBV4-2; size: few; J: TRBJ1-4
CDR3: CTSSFLEQYF; V: TRBV1; size: .; J: TRBJ2-7
CDR3: CASTVTGTSYEQYF; V: TRBV2; size: .; J: TRBJ2-7
CDR3: CASSESTGVGWLGAFF; V: TRBV10-1; size: .; J: TRBJ1-1
CDR3: CASSPHPGYTEAFF; V: TRBV5-1; size: .; J: TRBJ1-1
CDR3: CASRPLAGDTDTQYF; V: TRBV5-1; size: .; J: TRBJ2-3
CDR3: CAWSVLETQYF; V: TRBV30; size: .; J: TRBJ2-5
CDR3: CASSYGQGAGYYGYTF; V: TRBV19; size: .; J: TRBJ1-2
CDR3: CASSVSRGTGELFF; V: TRBV9; size: .; J: TRBJ2-2
CDR3: CASSLEAAYGYTF; V: TRBV5-1; size: .; J: TRBJ1-2
CDR3: CASSHRTGKNIQYF; V: TRBV19; size: .; J: TRBJ2-4
CDR3: CSSTDNTEAFF; V: TRBV20-1; size: .; J: TRBJ1-1
CDR3: CASRRQGLSGNTIYF; V: TRBV19; size: .; J: TRBJ1-3
CDR3: CATSRDIGGSPLHF; V: TRBV15; size: .; J: TRBJ1-6
CDR3: CASSPAGGYTF; V: TRBV9; size: .; J: TRBJ1-2
CDR3: CASSRNTGVTNTEAFF; V: TRBV4-2; size: .; J: TRBJ1-1